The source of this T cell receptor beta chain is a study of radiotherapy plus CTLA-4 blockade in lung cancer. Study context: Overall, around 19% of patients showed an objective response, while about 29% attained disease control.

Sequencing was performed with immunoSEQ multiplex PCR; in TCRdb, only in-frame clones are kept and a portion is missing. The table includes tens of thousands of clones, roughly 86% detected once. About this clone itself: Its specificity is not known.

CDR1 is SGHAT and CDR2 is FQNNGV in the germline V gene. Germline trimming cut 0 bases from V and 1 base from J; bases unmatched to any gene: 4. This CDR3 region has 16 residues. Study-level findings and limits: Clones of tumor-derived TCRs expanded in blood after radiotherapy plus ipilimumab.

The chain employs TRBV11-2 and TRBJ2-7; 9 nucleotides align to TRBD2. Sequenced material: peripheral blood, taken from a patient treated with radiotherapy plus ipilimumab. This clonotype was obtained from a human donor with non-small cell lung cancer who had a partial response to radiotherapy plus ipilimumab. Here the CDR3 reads CASSLDLAGRSYEQYV. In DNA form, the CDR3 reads TGTGCCAGCAGCTTAGACCTAGCGGGAAGATCCTACGAGCAGTACGTC.